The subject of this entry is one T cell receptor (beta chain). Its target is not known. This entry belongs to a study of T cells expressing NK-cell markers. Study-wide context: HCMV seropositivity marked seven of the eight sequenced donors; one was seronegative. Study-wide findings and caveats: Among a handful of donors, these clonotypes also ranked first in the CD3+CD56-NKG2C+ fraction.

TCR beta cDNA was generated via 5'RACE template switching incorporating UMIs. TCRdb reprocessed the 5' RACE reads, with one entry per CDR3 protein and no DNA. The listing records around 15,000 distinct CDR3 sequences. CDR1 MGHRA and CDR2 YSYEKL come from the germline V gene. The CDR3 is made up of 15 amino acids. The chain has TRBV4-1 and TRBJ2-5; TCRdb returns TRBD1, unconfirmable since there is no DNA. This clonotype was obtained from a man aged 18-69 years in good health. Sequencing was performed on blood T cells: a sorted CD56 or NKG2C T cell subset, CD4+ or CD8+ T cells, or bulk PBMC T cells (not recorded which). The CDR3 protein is CASSQGDRFQETQYF.